This TCR beta chain was observed in a study of blood T cell repertoires in COVID-19. Study overall: The cDNA or gDNA used as material had been derived from T cells, B-cell-depleted T cells, or PBMCs.

This CDR3 is built from 16 residues. V shed 6 bases and J shed 6 bases, with 22 bases lying between them. Germline CDR1 MNHEY, CDR2 SVGEGT. Original handling: Amplification of reference gene primers provided the estimated nucleated cell counts. Measured with immunoSEQ multiplex PCR; TCRdb has only the in-frame clones, and not every one. That table furnishes V, J and clone size, whereas the DNA furnished D and trimming. The repertoire has fewer than 60,000 clones, just under 80% of them found once; the top ten carry about 25%. The chain is built from TRBV6-2 or TRBV6-3 and TRBJ2-3, with a tentative D call TRBD2 (6 bases). This TCR was sampled from a human donor in a cohort sampled during active COVID-19. Sequenced: peripheral blood. Here the CDR3 DNA reads TGTGCCAGCAGCCACCGCTCCGGGACTGCCCCCGATACGCAGTATTTT. Translated, it gives CASSHRSGTAPDTQYF.